In this sample, the clone carrying this TCR beta chain turned up a few times. Its antigen is undetermined. The source of the sample is a study of T cells after yellow fever vaccination. Study-wide findings and caveats: One caveat is that FACS-sorted repertoires could contain abundant clonotypes contaminating from the bulk population.

The CDR3 length is 11 residues. Germline V gene sequence: CDR1 MNHEY, CDR2 SVGEGT. Trimming removed 8 bases at V and 7 bases at J, with 10 bases between. UMIs and a universal primer site were added when TCR cDNA was made by 5'RACE template switching. TCRdb ran MiXCR on the 5' RACE reads and lists one entry per CDR3 protein. The repertoire holds some 500,000 distinct CDR3 sequences, with approximately 15% as singletons. The clonotype was recovered from a young man who received the YFV17D yellow fever vaccine. The source was PBMCs, collected on the day of the yellow fever booster vaccination. This chain links TRBV6-2 or TRBV6-3 with TRBJ2-3; D is uncertain. The CDR3 DNA follows: TGTGCCAGCGCCGACGGATATACGCAGTATTTT. Residues: CASADGYTQYF.